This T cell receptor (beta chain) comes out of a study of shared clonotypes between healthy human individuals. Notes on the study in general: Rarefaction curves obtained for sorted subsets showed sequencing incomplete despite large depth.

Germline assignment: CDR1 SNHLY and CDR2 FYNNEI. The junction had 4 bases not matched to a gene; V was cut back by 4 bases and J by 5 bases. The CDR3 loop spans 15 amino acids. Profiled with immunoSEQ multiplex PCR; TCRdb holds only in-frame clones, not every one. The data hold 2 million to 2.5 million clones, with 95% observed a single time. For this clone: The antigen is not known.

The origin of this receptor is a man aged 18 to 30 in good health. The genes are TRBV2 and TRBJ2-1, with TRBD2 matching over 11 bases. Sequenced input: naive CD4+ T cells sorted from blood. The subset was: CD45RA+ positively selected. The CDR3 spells CASSVSGGGNNEQFF. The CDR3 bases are TGTGCCAGCAGTGTTAGCGGGGGGGGTAACAATGAGCAGTTCTTC.